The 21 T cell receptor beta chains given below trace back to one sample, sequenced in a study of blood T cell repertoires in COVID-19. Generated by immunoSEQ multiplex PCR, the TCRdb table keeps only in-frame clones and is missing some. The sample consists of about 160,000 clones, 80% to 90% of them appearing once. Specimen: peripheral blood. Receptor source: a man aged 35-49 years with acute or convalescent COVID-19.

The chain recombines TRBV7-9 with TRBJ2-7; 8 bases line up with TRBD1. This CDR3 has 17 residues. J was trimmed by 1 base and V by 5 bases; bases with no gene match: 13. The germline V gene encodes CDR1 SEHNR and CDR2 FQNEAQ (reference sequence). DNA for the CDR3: TGTGCCAGCAGCGCTCCTCAGGGGGCGGTTGGTTCCTACGAGCAGTACTTC. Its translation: CASSAPQGAVGSYEQYF.

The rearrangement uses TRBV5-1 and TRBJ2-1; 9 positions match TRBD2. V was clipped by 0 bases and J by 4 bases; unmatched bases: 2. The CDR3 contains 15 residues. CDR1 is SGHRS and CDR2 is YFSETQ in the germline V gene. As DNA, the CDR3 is TGCGCCAGCAGCTTGGGTAGCGGGGGTTACAATGAGCAGTTCTTC. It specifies CASSLGSGGYNEQFF.

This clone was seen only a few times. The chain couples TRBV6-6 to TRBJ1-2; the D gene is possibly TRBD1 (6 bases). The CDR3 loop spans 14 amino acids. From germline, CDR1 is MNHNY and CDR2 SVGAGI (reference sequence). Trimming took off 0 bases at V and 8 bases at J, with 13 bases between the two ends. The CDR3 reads CASSYSRAGEGYTF. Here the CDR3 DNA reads TGTGCCAGCAGTTACTCTAGGGCAGGGGAGGGCTACACCTTC.

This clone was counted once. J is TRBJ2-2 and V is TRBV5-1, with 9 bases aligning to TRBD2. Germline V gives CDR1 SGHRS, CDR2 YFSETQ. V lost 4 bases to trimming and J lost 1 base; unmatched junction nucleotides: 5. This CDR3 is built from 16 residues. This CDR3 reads CASSQGLARNTGELFF. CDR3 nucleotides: TGCGCCAGCAGCCAGGGACTAGCTCGGAACACCGGGGAGCTGTTTTTT.

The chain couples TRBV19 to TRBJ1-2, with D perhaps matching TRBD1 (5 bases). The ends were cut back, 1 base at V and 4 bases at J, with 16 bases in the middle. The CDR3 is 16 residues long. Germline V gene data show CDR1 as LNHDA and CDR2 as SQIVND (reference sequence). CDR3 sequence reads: CASSIGLAGRTYGYTF. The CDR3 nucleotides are TGTGCCAGTAGTATAGGATTGGCAGGGCGAACCTATGGCTACACCTTC.

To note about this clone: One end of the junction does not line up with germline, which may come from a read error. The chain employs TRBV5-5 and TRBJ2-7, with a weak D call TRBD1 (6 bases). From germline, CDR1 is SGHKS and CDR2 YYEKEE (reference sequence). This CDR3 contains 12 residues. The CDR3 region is CASSLSGAAGDF. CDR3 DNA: TGTGCCAGCAGCTTGTCAGGTGCAGCAGGGGACTTC.

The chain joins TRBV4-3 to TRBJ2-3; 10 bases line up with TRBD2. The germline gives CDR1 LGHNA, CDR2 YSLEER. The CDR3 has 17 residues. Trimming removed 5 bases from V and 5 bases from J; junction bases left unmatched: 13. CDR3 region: CASSVGSGGTQRDTQYF. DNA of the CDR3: TGCGCCAGCAGCGTGGGTAGCGGGGGGACCCAGAGAGATACGCAGTATTTT.

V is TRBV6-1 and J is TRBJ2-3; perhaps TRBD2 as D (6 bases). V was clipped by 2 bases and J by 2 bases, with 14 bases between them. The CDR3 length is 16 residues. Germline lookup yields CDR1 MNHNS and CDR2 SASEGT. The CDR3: CASSEFSGTTTDTQYF. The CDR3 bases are TGTGCCAGCAGTGAATTTAGCGGCACCACCACAGATACGCAGTATTTT.

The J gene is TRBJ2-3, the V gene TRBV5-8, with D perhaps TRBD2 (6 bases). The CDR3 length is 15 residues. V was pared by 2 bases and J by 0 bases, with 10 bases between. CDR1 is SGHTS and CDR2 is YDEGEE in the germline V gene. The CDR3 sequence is CASSFRGASTDTQYF. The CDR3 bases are TGTGCCAGCAGCTTCCGCGGGGCCAGCACAGATACGCAGTATTTT.

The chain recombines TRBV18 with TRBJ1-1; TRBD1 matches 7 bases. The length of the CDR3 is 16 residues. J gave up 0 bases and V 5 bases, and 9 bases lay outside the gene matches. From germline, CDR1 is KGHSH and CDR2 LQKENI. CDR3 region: CASSSQGIVMNTEAFF. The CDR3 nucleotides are TGTGCCAGCTCATCACAGGGGATAGTGATGAACACTGAAGCTTTCTTT.

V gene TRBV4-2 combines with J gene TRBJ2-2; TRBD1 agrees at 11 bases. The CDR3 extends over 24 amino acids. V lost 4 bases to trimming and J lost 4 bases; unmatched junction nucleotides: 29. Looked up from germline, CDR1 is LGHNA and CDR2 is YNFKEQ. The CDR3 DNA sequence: TGTGCCAGCAGCCCTAACACCAAAGCTGTAACATTGTGGGGACAGGGGGTAAGCACCGGGGAGCTGTTTTTT. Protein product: CASSPNTKAVTLWGQGVSTGELFF.

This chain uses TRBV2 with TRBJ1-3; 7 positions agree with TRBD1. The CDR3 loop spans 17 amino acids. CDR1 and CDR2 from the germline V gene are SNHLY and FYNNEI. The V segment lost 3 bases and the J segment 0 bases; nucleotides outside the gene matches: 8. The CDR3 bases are TGTGCCAGCAGTGATACAGGGACAGCCGCCTCTGGAAACACCATATATTTT. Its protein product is CASSDTGTAASGNTIYF.

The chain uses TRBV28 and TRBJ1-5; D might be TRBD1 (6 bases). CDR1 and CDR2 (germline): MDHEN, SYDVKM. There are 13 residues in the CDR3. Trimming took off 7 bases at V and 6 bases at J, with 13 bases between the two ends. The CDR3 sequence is CASKGGGPQPQHF. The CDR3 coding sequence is TGTGCCAGCAAAGGGGGGGGACCTCAGCCCCAGCATTTT.

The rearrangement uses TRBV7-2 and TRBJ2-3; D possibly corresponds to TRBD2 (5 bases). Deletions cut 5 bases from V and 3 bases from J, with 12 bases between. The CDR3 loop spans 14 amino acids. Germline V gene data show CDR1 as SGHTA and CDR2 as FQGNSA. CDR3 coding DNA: TGTGCCAGCAGCCTCGGGGTAGTAACAGATACGCAGTATTTT. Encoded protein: CASSLGVVTDTQYF.

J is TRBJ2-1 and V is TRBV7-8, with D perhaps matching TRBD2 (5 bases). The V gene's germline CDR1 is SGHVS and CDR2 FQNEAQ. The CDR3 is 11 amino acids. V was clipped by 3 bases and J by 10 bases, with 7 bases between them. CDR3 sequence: CASSFGGEQFF. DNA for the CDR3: TGTGCCAGCAGCTTTGGAGGAGAGCAGTTCTTC. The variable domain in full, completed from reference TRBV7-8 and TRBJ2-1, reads GAGVSQSPRYKVAKRGQDVALRCDPISGHVSLFWYQQALGQGPEFLTYFQNEAQLDKSGLPSDRFFAERPEGSVSTLKIQRTQQEDSAVYLCASSFGGEQFFGPGTRLTVL.

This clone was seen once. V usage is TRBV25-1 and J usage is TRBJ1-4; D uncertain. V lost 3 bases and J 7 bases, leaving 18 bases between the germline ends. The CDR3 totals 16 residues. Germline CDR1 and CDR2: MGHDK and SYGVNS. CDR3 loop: CASSEYVRGRSEKLFF. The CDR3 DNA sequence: TGTGCCAGCAGTGAGTACGTACGAGGAAGGAGTGAAAAACTGTTTTTT.

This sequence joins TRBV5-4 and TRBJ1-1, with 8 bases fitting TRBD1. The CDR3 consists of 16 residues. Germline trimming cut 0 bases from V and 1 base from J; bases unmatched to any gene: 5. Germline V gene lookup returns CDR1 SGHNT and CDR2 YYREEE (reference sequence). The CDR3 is CASSLAGGRQNTEAFF. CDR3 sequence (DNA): TGTGCCAGCAGCTTGGCAGGGGGCAGGCAGAACACTGAAGCTTTCTTT.

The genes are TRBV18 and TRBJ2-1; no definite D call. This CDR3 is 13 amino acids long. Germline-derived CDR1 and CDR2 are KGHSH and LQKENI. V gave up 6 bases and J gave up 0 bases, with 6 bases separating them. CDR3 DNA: TGTGCCAGCTCGTATAGCTCCTACAATGAGCAGTTCTTC. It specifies CASSYSSYNEQFF.

CDR3 in amino acids: CASSLEGGTDTQYF. CDR3 nucleotides: TGTGCCAGCAGCTTGGAGGGGGGCACAGATACGCAGTATTTT. The V gene is TRBV5-4, the J gene TRBJ2-3; D might be TRBD1 (6 bases). V lost 0 bases, J lost 1 base, and 6 bases lay in between. CDR3 length: 14 residues. Germline CDR1 SGHNT, CDR2 YYREEE (reference sequence).

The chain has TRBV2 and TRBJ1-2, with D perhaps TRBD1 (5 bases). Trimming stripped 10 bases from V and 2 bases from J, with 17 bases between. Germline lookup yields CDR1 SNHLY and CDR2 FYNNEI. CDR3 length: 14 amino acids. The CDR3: CAIQGEDSNYGYTF. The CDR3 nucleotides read TGTGCCATCCAGGGCGAGGATAGCAACTATGGCTACACCTTC.

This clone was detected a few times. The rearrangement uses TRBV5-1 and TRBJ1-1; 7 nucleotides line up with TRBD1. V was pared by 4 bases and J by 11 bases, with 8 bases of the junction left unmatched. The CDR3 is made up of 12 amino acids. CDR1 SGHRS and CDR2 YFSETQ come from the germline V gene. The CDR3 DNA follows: TGCGCCAGCAGCCAGAAGGGGGCCGTGGCTTTCTTT. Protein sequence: CASSQKGAVAFF. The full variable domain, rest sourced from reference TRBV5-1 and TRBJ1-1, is KAGVTQTPRYLIKTRGQQVTLSCSPISGHRSVSWYQQTPGQGLQFLFEYFSETQRNKGNFPGRFSGRQFSNSRSEMNVSTLELGDSALYLCASSQKGAVAFFGQGTRLTVV.